The 5 T cell receptor beta chains below come from one sample, sequenced in a study of blood T cell repertoires in COVID-19. Generated by immunoSEQ multiplex PCR, the TCRdb table keeps only in-frame clones and is missing some. The table records about 240,000 clones, 82% of them present only once. Sequenced: peripheral blood. The receptors here all came from a woman aged 55-70 years with active or convalescent COVID-19.

V usage is TRBV7-9 and J usage is TRBJ2-2, with D possibly being TRBD1 (6 bases). Germline V gene data show CDR1 as SEHNR and CDR2 as FQNEAQ (reference sequence). Trimming took off 0 bases at V and 0 bases at J, with 11 bases between the two ends. The CDR3 is 17 amino acids. The CDR3 sequence is CASSLAQGAANTGELFF. CDR3 DNA sequence: TGTGCCAGCAGCTTAGCACAGGGTGCCGCGAACACCGGGGAGCTGTTTTTT.

This clone was picked up a small number of times. The chain joins TRBV11-2 to TRBJ1-6; 8 bases agree with TRBD1. V trimming: 8 bases; J trimming: 7 bases; junction bases outside the gene matches: 7. Per germline, CDR1 SGHAT and CDR2 FQNNGV. The CDR3 contains 14 residues. CDR3 sequence (DNA): TGTGCCAGCGGCAGGACAGGGTACAATTCACCCCTCCACTTT. This encodes CASGRTGYNSPLHF.

CDR3 nucleotide sequence: TGTGCCAGCAGCCTGACTAGCGGGGGGGTCGGGGAGCTGTTTTTT. It codes for CASSLTSGGVGELFF. The rearrangement links TRBV5-4 to TRBJ2-2; TRBD2 matches 14 bases. In germline, CDR1 is SGHNT, CDR2 YYREEE (reference sequence). The CDR3 loop spans 15 amino acids. J gave up 7 bases and V 4 bases, and 3 bases lay outside the gene matches.

There are a few counts of this clone. The chain joins TRBV3-1 (or the pseudogene TRBV3-2) to TRBJ1-2; tentatively, D is TRBD1 (6 bases). The germline V and J ends were trimmed by 1 base and 0 bases, with 9 bases remaining between them. Germline CDR1 and CDR2: LGHDT and YNNKEL (reference sequence). The CDR3 runs to 15 residues. In nucleotides, the CDR3 is TGTGCCAGCAGCCAAGCCGGGACAACTAACTATGGCTACACCTTC. Protein: CASSQAGTTNYGYTF.

CDR3 nucleotide sequence: TGTGCCAGTAGTATGACAGGGAACTACAATGAGCAGTTCTTC. Its protein is CASSMTGNYNEQFF. The V gene is TRBV19, the J gene TRBJ2-1, with 7 nucleotides matching TRBD1. Looked up from germline, CDR1 is LNHDA and CDR2 is SQIVND (reference sequence). J lost 3 bases, V lost 3 bases, and 2 bases had no gene match. The CDR3 extends over 14 amino acids.